The clone carrying this T cell receptor (beta chain) was seen many times. Its target is not known. The CDR3 is 13 residues long. The V gene's germline CDR1 is SGHRS and CDR2 YFSETQ. V was pared by 4 bases and J by 3 bases, with 10 bases between. With iRepertoire HTBI primers and Arm-PCR of CDR3 regions, TCR beta libraries were built. In TCRdb, the multiplex PCR reads were re-called with MiXCR into one record per CDR3 protein. The top ten hold around 12% of the sample, which has about 560,000 distinct CDR3 sequences, roughly a sixth seen once. This sample is part of a study of regulatory T cells in long-lasting Graves disease. Study-wide results and limits: A limited number of samples was an acknowledged limitation.

The time point here: newly diagnosed GD, antithyroid drugs for less than 3 months. Isolated PBMC RNA provided the starting material for the TCR library. Separately, the same data were catalogued under a study of T cells in Graves' hyperthyroidism and ophthalmopathy. That source adds: Blood samples included most of the expanded thyroid clonotypes exceeding 0.001.

The rearrangement links TRBV5-1 to TRBJ1-1, with a possible D match to TRBD1 (5 bases). This receptor was taken from a man aged 18 to 29 with Graves disease. The sequencing here drew on peripheral blood mononuclear cells (PBMCs), taken at new diagnosis, from a patient treated with antithyroid drugs. The CDR3 sequence is CASSVRADTEAFF. In DNA, the CDR3 is TGCGCCAGCAGCGTCAGGGCCGACACTGAAGCTTTCTTT. The variable domain in full, with the rest retrieved from reference TRBV5-1 and TRBJ1-1, is KAGVTQTPRYLIKTRGQQVTLSCSPISGHRSVSWYQQTPGQGLQFLFEYFSETQRNKGNFPGRFSGRQFSNSRSEMNVSTLELGDSALYLCASSVRADTEAFFGQGTRLTVV.